Below are 5 T cell receptor beta chains sequenced from a single sample in a study of OX40 agonist ivuxolimab in advanced cancers. Generated by immunoSEQ multiplex PCR, the TCRdb table keeps only in-frame clones and is missing some. The sample yields roughly 50,000 clones, around 90% seen once. The specimen comprised CD4+ or CD8+ T cells sorted from blood, sampled in a trial of the OX40 agonist ivuxolimab. These receptors were taken from an adult with an advanced solid tumor such as melanoma, head and neck, liver or kidney cancer.

The rearrangement uses TRBV27 and TRBJ2-2; D gene ambiguous. The CDR3 covers 12 residues. Between the trimmed V and J ends, which lost 3 bases and 2 bases, there was a span of 1 base. Germline V gene data show CDR1 as MNHEY and CDR2 as SMNVEV (reference sequence). The CDR3 region is CASSFNTGELFF. The CDR3 region has the DNA TGTGCCAGCAGTTTTAACACCGGGGAGCTGTTTTTT.

The rearrangement uses TRBV25-1 and TRBJ2-1, with TRBD2 matching 10 bases. CDR1 MGHDK and CDR2 SYGVNS come from the germline V gene. With 2 bases clipped from V and 3 bases from J, the junction kept 7 bases outside the gene matches. The CDR3 loop spans 17 amino acids. This CDR3 is CASSEVRGLAVYNEQFF. CDR3 DNA sequence: TGTGCCAGCAGTGAAGTTCGCGGACTAGCGGTCTACAATGAGCAGTTCTTC.

The chain employs TRBV6-5 and TRBJ1-2; tentative D call: TRBD1 (5 bases). CDR1 is MNHEY, CDR2 SVGAGI, per germline. Trimming left V 0 bases short and J 2 bases short, with 10 bases between. The CDR3 spans 15 residues. The CDR3 protein is CASSYSNGDNYGYTF. In nucleotides, the CDR3 is TGTGCCAGCAGTTACTCGAACGGGGACAACTATGGCTACACCTTC.

The chain combines TRBV6-5 with TRBJ1-4; the D gene is possibly TRBD1 (5 bases). V shed 0 bases and J shed 7 bases, with 9 bases lying between them. Germline assignment: CDR1 MNHEY and CDR2 SVGAGI. The CDR3 is made up of 14 amino acids. The CDR3 DNA reads as TGTGCCAGCAGTTACTCTGCAGGGTCTGAAAAACTGTTTTTT. Translating it yields CASSYSAGSEKLFF.

This chain connects TRBV4-1 to TRBJ2-1; D is perhaps TRBD2 (6 bases). CDR1 is MGHRA, CDR2 YSYEKL, per germline. V was clipped by 1 base and J by 14 bases, with 18 bases between them. This CDR3 has 14 amino acids. The CDR3 here is CASSQVPLREFEFF. CDR3 bases: TGCGCCAGCAGCCAAGTCCCCCTGCGGGAATTTGAGTTCTTC.